The text below deals with one TCR beta chain. Its antigen remains unidentified. The data are from a study of shared clonotypes between healthy human individuals. Study context: Each donor had three CD4 naive, three CD4 memory, two CD8 naive and one CD8 memory plate. The study's findings and limits: Large depth notwithstanding, sorted-subset sequencing proved incomplete by rarefaction. Naive subsets usually exceeded memory subsets in estimated richness.

Measured with immunoSEQ multiplex PCR; TCRdb has only the in-frame clones, and not every one. Of over a million clones in the sample, approximately 98.5% were seen once. V lost 5 bases and J lost 0, with 11 bases in between. The CDR3 loop spans 14 amino acids. Germline V gene lookup returns CDR1 SGHTA and CDR2 FQGNSA. Each donor was a Caucasian adult residing in Nashville, Tennessee. The chain recombines TRBV7-2 with TRBJ2-7; D unclear. The specimen sequenced was naive CD4+ T cells sorted from blood. As to subset: CD45RA+ positively selected. The TCR sequence derives from a man aged 25 to 45 in good health. The CDR3: CASSLKYGSYEQYF. CDR3 in DNA: TGTGCCAGCAGCCTTAAATACGGCTCCTACGAGCAGTACTTC.